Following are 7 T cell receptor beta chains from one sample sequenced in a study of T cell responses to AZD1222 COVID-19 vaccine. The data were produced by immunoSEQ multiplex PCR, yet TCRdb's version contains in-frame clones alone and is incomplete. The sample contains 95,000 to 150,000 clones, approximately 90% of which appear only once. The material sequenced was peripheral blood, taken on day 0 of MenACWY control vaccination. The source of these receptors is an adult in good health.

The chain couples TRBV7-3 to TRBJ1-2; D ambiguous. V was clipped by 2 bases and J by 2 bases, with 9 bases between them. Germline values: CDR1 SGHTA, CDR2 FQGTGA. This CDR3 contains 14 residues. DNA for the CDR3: TGTGCCAGCAGCTTAGATGGCAGGAACTATGGCTACACCTTC. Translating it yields CASSLDGRNYGYTF.

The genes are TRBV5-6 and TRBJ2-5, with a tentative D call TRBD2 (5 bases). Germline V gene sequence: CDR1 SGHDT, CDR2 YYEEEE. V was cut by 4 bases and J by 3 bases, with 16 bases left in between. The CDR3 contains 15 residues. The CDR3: CASSVSGSKEETQYF. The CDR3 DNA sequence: TGTGCCAGCAGCGTAAGCGGATCGAAGGAAGAGACCCAGTACTTC.

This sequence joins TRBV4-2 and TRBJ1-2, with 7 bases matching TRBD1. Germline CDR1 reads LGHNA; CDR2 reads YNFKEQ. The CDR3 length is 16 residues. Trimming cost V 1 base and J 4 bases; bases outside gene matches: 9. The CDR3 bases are TGTGCCAGCAGCCAAGGTTCCGGGACAGATGGCTATGGCTACACCTTC. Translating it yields CASSQGSGTDGYGYTF.

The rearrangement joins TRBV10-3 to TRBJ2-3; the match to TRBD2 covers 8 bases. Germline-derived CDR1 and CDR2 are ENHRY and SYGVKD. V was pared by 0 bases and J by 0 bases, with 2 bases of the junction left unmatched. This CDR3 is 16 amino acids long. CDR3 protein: CAISESLAGSTDTQYF. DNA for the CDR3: TGTGCCATCAGTGAGTCGTTAGCGGGGAGCACAGATACGCAGTATTTT.

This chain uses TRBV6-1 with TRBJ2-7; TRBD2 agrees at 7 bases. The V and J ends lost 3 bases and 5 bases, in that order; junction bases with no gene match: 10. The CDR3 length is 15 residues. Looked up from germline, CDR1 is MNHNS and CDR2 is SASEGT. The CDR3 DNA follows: TGTGCCAGCAGTGACCCCGGCGGGAGTTTTCACGAGCAGTACTTC. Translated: CASSDPGGSFHEQYF.

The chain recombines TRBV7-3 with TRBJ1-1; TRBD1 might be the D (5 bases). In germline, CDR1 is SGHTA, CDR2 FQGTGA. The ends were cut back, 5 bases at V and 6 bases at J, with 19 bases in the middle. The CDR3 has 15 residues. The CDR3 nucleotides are TGTGCCAGCAGCAATTACAGGTCTTCCCTATCTGAAGCTTTCTTT. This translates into CASSNYRSSLSEAFF.

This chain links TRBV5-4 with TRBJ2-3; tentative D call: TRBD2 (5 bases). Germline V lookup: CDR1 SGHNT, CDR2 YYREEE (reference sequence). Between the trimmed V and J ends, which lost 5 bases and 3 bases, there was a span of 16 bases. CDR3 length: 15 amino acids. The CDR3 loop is CASSPPGAATDTQYF. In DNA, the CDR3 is TGTGCCAGCAGTCCACCCGGAGCGGCTACAGATACGCAGTATTTT.